The present entry profiles one T cell receptor (beta chain) with its context. These data belong to a study of blood T cell repertoires in COVID-19. Looked up from germline, CDR1 is MGHRA and CDR2 is YSYEKL. This CDR3 has 14 amino acids. V was pared by 4 bases and J by 6 bases, with 13 bases between. Clones were sequenced by immunoSEQ multiplex PCR, and TCRdb holds only the in-frame ones, with some missing. The table has 400,000 or so clones, roughly 87% seen once; the top ten hold around 2.1%. Across 20 to 25 US areas, participants ranged in age from about 18 to 100 years. Membership in each cohort depended on participant-reported clinical history.

The chain uses TRBV4-1 and TRBJ1-5, with D perhaps matching TRBD1 (6 bases). Sample: PBMCs or T cells enriched from blood (not recorded which). This clonotype was obtained from a woman in her 40s with acute COVID-19. CDR3 nucleotides: TGCGCCAGCAGCCCTCGGGCAGGGGTTCAGCCCCAGCATTTT. Residues: CASSPRAGVQPQHF.